This T cell receptor beta chain was profiled in a study of blood T cell repertoires in COVID-19. Whole-study context: COVID-19 samples, acute and convalescent, were from the United States, Italy and Spain. In each case, the material was cDNA or gDNA derived from T cells, B-cell-depleted T cells, or PBMCs.

V shed 5 bases, J shed 8 bases, and the junction held 10 bases outside the gene matches. This CDR3 is built from 15 residues. Germline V gene data show CDR1 as SGHTA and CDR2 as FQGNSA. Authors' processing steps: From reference gene primer amplification, estimates of nucleated cell counts were derived. Data came from immunoSEQ multiplex PCR; TCRdb stores just in-frame clones and leaves some out. That table gives V, J and clone size, and the DNA gave D and trimming. Of about 220,000 clones in the sample, about 79% are singletons; the top ten hold around 9.5%. The sequence was obtained from a man in his fifties or sixties with active or convalescent COVID-19. The chain employs TRBV7-2 and TRBJ2-4; the match to TRBD2 covers 9 bases. The sample comprised peripheral blood. The CDR3 DNA is TGTGCCAGCAGCCCAAACGCGGGAGGGCAGGACATTCAGTACTTC. Amino acid sequence: CASSPNAGGQDIQYF.